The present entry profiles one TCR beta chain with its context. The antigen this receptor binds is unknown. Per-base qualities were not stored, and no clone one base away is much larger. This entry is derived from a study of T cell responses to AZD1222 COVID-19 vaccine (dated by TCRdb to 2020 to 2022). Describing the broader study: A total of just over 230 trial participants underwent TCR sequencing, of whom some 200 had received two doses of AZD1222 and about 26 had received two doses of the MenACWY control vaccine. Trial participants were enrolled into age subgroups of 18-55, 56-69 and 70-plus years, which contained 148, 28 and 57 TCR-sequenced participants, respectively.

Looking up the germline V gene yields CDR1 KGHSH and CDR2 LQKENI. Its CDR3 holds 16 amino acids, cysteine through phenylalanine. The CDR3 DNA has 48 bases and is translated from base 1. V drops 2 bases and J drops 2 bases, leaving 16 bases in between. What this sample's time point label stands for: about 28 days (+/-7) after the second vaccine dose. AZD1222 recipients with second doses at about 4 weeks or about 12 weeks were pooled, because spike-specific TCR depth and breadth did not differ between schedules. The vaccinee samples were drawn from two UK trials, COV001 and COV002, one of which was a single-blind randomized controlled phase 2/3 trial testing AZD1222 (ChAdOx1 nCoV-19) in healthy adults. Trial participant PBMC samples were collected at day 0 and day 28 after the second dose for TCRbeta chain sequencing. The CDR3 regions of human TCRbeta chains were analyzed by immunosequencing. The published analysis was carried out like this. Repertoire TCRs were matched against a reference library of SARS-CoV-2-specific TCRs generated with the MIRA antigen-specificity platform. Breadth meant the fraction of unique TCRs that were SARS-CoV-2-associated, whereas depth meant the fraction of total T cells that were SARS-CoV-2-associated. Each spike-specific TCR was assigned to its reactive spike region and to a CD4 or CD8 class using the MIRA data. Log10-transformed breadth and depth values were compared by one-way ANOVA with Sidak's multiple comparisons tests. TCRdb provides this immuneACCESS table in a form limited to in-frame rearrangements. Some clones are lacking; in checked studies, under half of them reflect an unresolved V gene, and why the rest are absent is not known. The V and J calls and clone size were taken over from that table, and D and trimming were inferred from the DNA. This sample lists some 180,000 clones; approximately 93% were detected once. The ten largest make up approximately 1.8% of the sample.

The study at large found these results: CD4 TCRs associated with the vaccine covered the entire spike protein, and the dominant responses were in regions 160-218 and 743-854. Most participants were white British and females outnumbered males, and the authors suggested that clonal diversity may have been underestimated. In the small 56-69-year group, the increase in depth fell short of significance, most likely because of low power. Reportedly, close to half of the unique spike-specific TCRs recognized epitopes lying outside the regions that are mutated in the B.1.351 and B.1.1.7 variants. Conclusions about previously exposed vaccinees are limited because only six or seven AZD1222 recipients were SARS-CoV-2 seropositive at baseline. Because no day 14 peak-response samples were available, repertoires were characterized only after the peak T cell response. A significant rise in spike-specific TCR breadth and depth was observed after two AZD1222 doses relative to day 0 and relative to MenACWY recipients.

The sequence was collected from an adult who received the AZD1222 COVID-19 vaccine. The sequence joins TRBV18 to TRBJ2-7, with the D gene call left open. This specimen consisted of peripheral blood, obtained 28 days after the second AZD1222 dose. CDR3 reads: CASSPTEGLRTYEQYF. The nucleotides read TGTGCCAGCTCACCAACGGAAGGCCTGAGAACCTACGAGCAGTACTTC.